What follows describes a single TCR beta chain. What it recognizes is unknown. The CDR3 runs to 18 residues. The germline V gene has CDR1 MNHEY and CDR2 SMNVEV (reference sequence). Germline trimming cut 5 bases from V and 0 bases from J; bases unmatched to any gene: 13. The data derive from a study of CD8 T cells in ankylosing spondylitis. Regarding the study as a whole: Characteristic, it appeared, of ankylosing spondylitis blood was a TCR beta motif of eight highly homologous variants.

TCRdb re-called the 5' RACE reads with MiXCR, one entry per CDR3 protein. Among around 31,000 distinct CDR3 sequences, roughly 29% were seen once, and the ten largest hold over 40%. The chain has TRBV27 and TRBJ2-3; the match to TRBD2 covers 8 bases. The receptor's source is a male donor with ankylosing spondylitis. The source material was synovial fluid, either unsorted or a sorted T cell fraction (not recorded which). CDR3 amino acids: CASSAIIASGLSTDTQYF. The CDR3 bases are TGTGCCAGCAGTGCTATAATTGCTAGCGGGTTAAGCACAGATACGCAGTATTTT.